The T cell receptor (beta chain) described here comes from a study of blood T cell repertoires in COVID-19. Study at large: The United States, Italy and Spain supplied acute and convalescent COVID-19 samples. Nucleic acid was either cDNA or gDNA, and it came from T cells, B-cell-depleted T cells, or PBMCs.

Original processing notes: How many nucleated cells were present was estimated from reference gene primer amplification. Assay used: immunoSEQ multiplex PCR; TCRdb lists only in-frame clones, some missing. The DNA gave D and trimming, while V, J and clone size come from that table. Among around 220,000 clones, approximately 87% were seen once, and the ten largest hold 2% to 2.5%. The CDR3 has 13 amino acids. Trimming removed 3 bases from V and 7 bases from J, with 11 bases in between. The V gene's germline CDR1 is SGDLS and CDR2 YYNGEE. The gene calls are TRBV9 and TRBJ2-1, with D perhaps TRBD2 (6 bases). Sequenced material: peripheral blood. The origin of this receptor is a woman in her forties or fifties with acute or convalescent COVID-19. The DNA for the CDR3 is TGTGCCAGCAGCGACGGGACTCTTAATGAGCAGTTCTTC. This sequence encodes CASSDGTLNEQFF.